A single sample is the source of the 14 T cell receptor beta chains below, sequenced in a study of regulatory T cells in long-lasting Graves disease. Time point in this sample: persistent/refractory GD, antithyroid drugs over 5 years with positive TRAb. Making the TCR library involved RNA that had been extracted from PBMCs. Arm-PCR of CDR3 regions and iRepertoire HTBI primers were the basis on which TCR beta libraries were built. Using its own MiXCR run on the multiplex PCR reads, TCRdb lists one record per CDR3 protein. The table lists about 660,000 distinct CDR3 sequences, 30% of them singletons. Specimen: peripheral blood mononuclear cells (PBMCs), collected when the disease was refractory, from a patient treated with antithyroid drugs. These receptors originate from a female donor with Graves disease.

The chain uses TRBV7-3 and TRBJ2-1, with D uncertain. This CDR3 has 13 residues. Germline V CDR1 and CDR2: SGHTA, FQGTGA. V lost 5 bases and J lost 3, with 8 bases in between. CDR3 DNA: TGTGCCAGCAGCCTCCTTCGCTACAATGAGCAGTTCTTC. This codes for CASSLLRYNEQFF.

V usage is TRBV29-1 and J usage is TRBJ1-1; D is unresolved. The CDR3 totals 12 residues. V was trimmed by 4 bases and J by 4 bases, leaving 10 bases between them. The germline V gene encodes CDR1 SQVTM and CDR2 ANQGSEA. The CDR3 protein is CSVGDGFTEAFF. DNA for the CDR3: TGCAGCGTTGGGGATGGGTTCACTGAAGCTTTCTTT.

Note on this clonotype: Since no conserved phenylalanine or tryptophan closes the CDR3, a read error is the likely cause. The rearrangement links TRBV12-3 or TRBV12-4 to TRBJ1-1, with D possibly TRBD1 on 6 matching bases. Trimming cost V 2 bases and J 4 bases, with 11 bases left between them. This CDR3 contains 14 residues. The CDR3 DNA is TGTGCCAGCAGTTTAACAGGGTTCACCACTGAAGCTTTCCTT. It encodes CASSLTGFTTEAFL.

This chain uses TRBV6-1 with TRBJ1-4; 10 bases align to TRBD1. Trimming at V came to 6 bases and at J to 8 bases, leaving 6 bases not matched to a gene. Germline V gene data show CDR1 as MNHNS and CDR2 as SASEGT. The CDR3 loop spans 14 amino acids. In nucleotides, the CDR3 is TGTGCCAGCAGCAGACAGGGGGCCGGCGAAAAACTGTTTTTT. It encodes CASSRQGAGEKLFF.

The chain joins TRBV30 to TRBJ1-4; no clear D. The CDR3 is made up of 13 amino acids. CDR1 is GTSNPN and CDR2 is SVGIG in the germline V gene (reference sequence). V lost 1 base, J lost 4 bases, and 7 bases lay in between. CDR3: CAWSGGVNEKLFF. The CDR3, as DNA: TGTGCCTGGAGTGGGGGAGTTAATGAAAAACTGTTTTTT.

There are many counts of this clonotype. The chain combines TRBV6-1 with TRBJ1-2; D gene uncertain. The V end was cut by 6 bases, the J end by 3 bases, with 14 bases between. Germline V gene sequence: CDR1 MNHNS, CDR2 SASEGT. This CDR3 contains 14 residues. CDR3 protein: CASRNHQSYYGYTF. The CDR3 DNA reads as TGTGCCAGCAGGAACCATCAGAGTTACTATGGCTACACCTTC.

The V and J genes are TRBV7-9 and TRBJ2-7, with TRBD1 matching 10 bases. After removal of 2 bases from V and 7 bases from J, the junction contained 14 bases not matched to a gene. The V gene's germline CDR1 is SEHNR and CDR2 FQNEAQ (reference sequence). This CDR3 comprises 17 residues. In DNA, the CDR3 is TGTGCCAGCAGCTTACCACCCGGGACAGGGGAAAGGCATGAGCAGTACTTC. Protein sequence: CASSLPPGTGERHEQYF.

This clonotype occurred many times. The chain recombines TRBV12-3 or TRBV12-4 with TRBJ1-1; perhaps TRBD1 as D (6 bases). V lost 3 bases and J 3 bases, leaving 11 bases between the germline ends. CDR3 length equals 14 residues. CDR3 sequence reads: CASSLSTGHTEAFF. The CDR3 DNA is TGTGCCAGCAGTTTGTCGACAGGCCACACTGAAGCTTTCTTT.

This sequence joins TRBV2 and TRBJ1-5, with no clear D. V lost 4 bases and J 0 bases, leaving 13 bases between the germline ends. There are 16 residues in the CDR3. Germline CDR1 reads SNHLY; CDR2 reads FYNNEI. The CDR3 nucleotides are TGTGCCAGCAGTGCCCGGACGGCCACTAGCAATCAGCCCCAGCATTTT. It yields the protein CASSARTATSNQPQHF.

The rearrangement joins TRBV30 to TRBJ2-7; D is undetermined. This CDR3 region has 15 residues. Germline CDR1 GTSNPN, CDR2 SVGIG (reference sequence). V lost 4 bases and J 4 bases, leaving 20 bases between the germline ends. CDR3 nucleotide sequence: TGTGCCTGGACTGGGTATGGAGCGCCGACGTACGAGCAGTACTTC. Amino acid sequence: CAWTGYGAPTYEQYF. The full variable domain, its missing parts supplied by reference TRBV30 and TRBJ2-7, is SQTIHQWPATLVQPVGSPLSLECTVEGTSNPNLYWYRQAAGRGLQLLFYSVGIGQISSEVPQNLSASRPQDRQFILSSKKLLLSDSGFYLCAWTGYGAPTYEQYFGPGTRLTVT.

The rearrangement links TRBV29-1 to TRBJ1-4, with D tentatively TRBD1 (5 bases). Trimming removed 3 bases at V and 3 bases at J, with 11 bases between. The CDR3 covers 14 residues. Germline loops: CDR1 SQVTM, CDR2 ANQGSEA. CDR3 nucleotides: TGCAGCGTTGATCTTAGGACACCTAATGAAAAACTGTTTTTT. As protein: CSVDLRTPNEKLFF.

This clonotype has more than one count but fewer than ten. The genes are TRBV7-9 and TRBJ1-4; perhaps TRBD1 as D (5 bases). This CDR3 has 12 residues. V was trimmed by 7 bases and J by 7 bases, leaving 10 bases between them. Germline values: CDR1 SEHNR, CDR2 FQNEAQ (reference sequence). As DNA, the CDR3 is TGTGCCAGCACCCGACAGCCTGAAAAACTGTTTTTT. Its translation is CASTRQPEKLFF. The variable domain in full, with the rest retrieved from reference TRBV7-9 and TRBJ1-4, is DTGVSQNPRHKITKRGQNVTFRCDPISEHNRLYWYRQTLGQGPEFLTYFQNEAQLEKSRLLSDRFSAERPKGSFSTLEIQRTEQGDSAMYLCASTRQPEKLFFGSGTQLSVL.

This clonotype was counted between two and nine times. This rearrangement joins TRBV6-1 to TRBJ1-1; the D gene is possibly TRBD1 (6 bases). CDR1 is MNHNS, CDR2 SASEGT, per germline. The CDR3 is 15 amino acids. The V gene lost 6 bases and the J gene lost 1 base, with 15 bases spanning the gap. CDR3 DNA sequence: TGTGCCAGCAGGATCCAGGGGCTCACGAACACTGAAGCTTTCTTT. This gives the protein CASRIQGLTNTEAFF.

This clonotype was seen repeatedly, ten times or more. The V call is TRBV28, the J call TRBJ1-2; D not resolved. The ends were cut back, 2 bases at V and 0 bases at J, with 10 bases in the middle. CDR1 and CDR2 (germline): MDHEN, SYDVKM. This CDR3 spans 15 amino acids. CDR3 loop: CASSLSLSPNYGYTF. In nucleotides, the CDR3 is TGTGCCAGCAGTTTAAGCCTCTCCCCTAACTATGGCTACACCTTC.